A single sample gave rise to the 8 T cell receptor beta chains below, sequenced in a study of T cell responses to AZD1222 COVID-19 vaccine. Measured with immunoSEQ multiplex PCR; TCRdb has only the in-frame clones, and not every one. The table shows around 100,000 clones, with more than 85% occurring only once. Source: peripheral blood, taken on day 0 of AZD1222 vaccination. The receptors here all came from an adult in good health.

The chain employs TRBV24-1 and TRBJ2-7; D is unclear. The V gene lost 2 bases and the J gene lost 5 bases, with 9 bases spanning the gap. Germline CDR1 is KGHDR and CDR2 is SFDVKD. The CDR3 sequence is 13 residues long. The chain's CDR3 is CATSDSGSHEQYF. CDR3 DNA: TGTGCCACCAGTGATTCAGGTAGTCACGAGCAGTACTTC.

This clone was counted a single time. The chain recombines TRBV25-1 with TRBJ1-1; TRBD1 aligns across 8 bases. J was trimmed by 1 base and V by 3 bases; bases with no gene match: 4. The germline gives CDR1 MGHDK, CDR2 SYGVNS. The CDR3 is 15 amino acids. CDR3 bases: TGTGCCAGCAGTGAGACAGGGGCGACGAACACTGAAGCTTTCTTT. The encoded protein is CASSETGATNTEAFF.

The rearrangement links TRBV12-3 or TRBV12-4 to TRBJ1-2, with 8 nucleotides matching TRBD1. The CDR3 runs 13 residues. Trimming at V came to 6 bases and at J to 5 bases, leaving 5 bases not matched to a gene. The DNA of the CDR3 is TGTGCCAGCAGCCCTACAGGGGGTTATGGCTACACCTTC. Residues: CASSPTGGYGYTF.

The chain links TRBV7-3 to TRBJ2-3; unclear D gene. This CDR3 spans 13 amino acids. Germline V gene lookup returns CDR1 SGHTA and CDR2 FQGTGA. Trimming stripped 4 bases from V and 3 bases from J, with 8 bases between. CDR3 protein: CASSSNPTDTQYF. CDR3 coding DNA: TGTGCCAGCAGCTCCAACCCGACAGATACGCAGTATTTT.

The rearrangement uses TRBV27 and TRBJ2-2, with TRBD1 as a possible D gene (5 bases). This CDR3 has 12 amino acids. V was pared by 5 bases and J by 7 bases, with 8 bases between. Per the germline V gene, CDR1 is MNHEY and CDR2 is SMNVEV (reference sequence). The CDR3 region has the DNA TGTGCCAGCAGTGAAAGGGGCGGGGAGCTGTTTTTT. It codes for CASSERGGELFF.

The rearrangement links TRBV18 to TRBJ1-1; 9 bases fit TRBD1. This CDR3 has 15 residues. Per the germline V gene, CDR1 is KGHSH and CDR2 is LQKENI. V lost 2 bases and J lost 0; bases outside the gene matches: 1. CDR3 nucleotide sequence: TGTGCCAGCTCACCAGGACAGGGGATGAACACTGAAGCTTTCTTT. Translation: CASSPGQGMNTEAFF.

The V gene is TRBV19, the J gene TRBJ1-2, with 10 bases matching TRBD1. Germline V gene lookup returns CDR1 LNHDA and CDR2 SQIVND (reference sequence). With 3 bases clipped from V and 8 bases from J, the junction kept 3 bases outside the gene matches. This CDR3 spans 13 amino acids. CDR3 sequence: CASSIGTGVGYTF. The CDR3 DNA follows: TGTGCCAGTAGTATCGGGACAGGGGTCGGCTACACCTTC.

V usage is TRBV7-9 and J usage is TRBJ2-2; the D gene could be TRBD1 or TRBD2 (5 bases each). CDR3 size: 15 residues. The germline V and J ends were trimmed by 0 bases and 5 bases, with 10 bases remaining between them. Germline lookup yields CDR1 SEHNR and CDR2 FQNEAQ (reference sequence). The CDR3 DNA sequence: TGTGCCAGCAGCTTAGCCTCCGGGGCTACCGGGGAGCTGTTTTTT. Protein sequence: CASSLASGATGELFF.